These 20 T cell receptor beta chains originate from one sample sequenced in a study of cytomegalovirus exposure and HLA in healthy donors. Profiling relied on immunoSEQ multiplex PCR, and the TCRdb table lists in-frame clones only, not all of them. The data show hundreds of thousands of clones, roughly 90% seen once. Sample: PBMCs. These receptor sequences come from a man aged 18 to 30 in good health and CMV-seropositive.

The V gene is TRBV10-2, the J gene TRBJ2-7, with D maybe TRBD2 (5 bases). V was pared by 6 bases and J by 3 bases, with 21 bases between. The CDR3 is 16 amino acids. Germline CDR1 WSHSY, CDR2 SAAADI. The CDR3 region has the DNA TGCGCCAGCAGAGACCGGGTGGCCGGGGTTCGCTACGAGCAGTACTTC. Encoded protein: CASRDRVAGVRYEQYF.

This chain connects TRBV6-1 to TRBJ1-5; the D gene is possibly TRBD1 (5 bases). CDR1 is MNHNS and CDR2 is SASEGT in the germline V gene. The V and J ends lost 5 bases and 4 bases respectively, with 9 bases between them. The length of the CDR3 is 13 residues. The CDR3 nucleotides read TGTGCCAGCAGTCGGTCAGGGAATCAGCCCCAGCATTTT. Translation gives CASSRSGNQPQHF.

V and J are TRBV18 and TRBJ1-2; D is ambiguous. Germline CDR1 is KGHSH and CDR2 is LQKENI. The CDR3 has 13 amino acids. Trimming shortened V by 0 bases and J by 7 bases, and 9 bases separated the two germline ends. CDR3 nucleotides: TGTGCCAGCTCACCACCGTCCAGGCGTGGCTACACCTTC. Translated, it gives CASSPPSRRGYTF.

The chain links TRBV5-1 to TRBJ2-2, with 10 bases that match TRBD1. This CDR3 has 17 residues. V lost 0 bases and J lost 5; bases outside the gene matches: 7. Germline CDR1 SGHRS, CDR2 YFSETQ. In DNA form, the CDR3 reads TGCGCCAGCAGCTTGGCCGGACAGGGGGTCACGACCGGGGAGCTGTTTTTT. Translation gives CASSLAGQGVTTGELFF.

The chain carries TRBV4-1 and TRBJ2-7; D might be TRBD1 or TRBD2, each matching 5 bases. Germline loops: CDR1 MGHRA, CDR2 YSYEKL. Trimming stripped 0 bases from V and 2 bases from J, with 11 bases between. The CDR3 is 15 amino acids. CDR3 in DNA: TGCGCCAGCAGCCAAGATGAGGGCAGGGCCTACGAGCAGTACTTC. It translates to CASSQDEGRAYEQYF.

This clone was seen only a few times. The chain employs TRBV10-1 and TRBJ1-1; D unclear. Trimming took 7 bases from V and 0 from J, leaving 12 bases between them. Germline CDR1 WNHNN, CDR2 SYGVQD (reference sequence). There are 14 residues in the CDR3. The CDR3 sequence is CASNDNDMNTEAFF. CDR3 sequence (DNA): TGCGCCAGCAATGATAACGACATGAACACTGAAGCTTTCTTT.

V gene TRBV6-4 combines with J gene TRBJ2-3; D may be TRBD2 (5 bases). Trimming cost V 0 bases and J 2 bases, with 9 bases left between them. The CDR3 has 15 residues. Germline assignment: CDR1 MRHNA and CDR2 SNTAGT. CDR3 protein: CASSDSTGSTDTQYF. The CDR3 bases are TGTGCCAGCAGTGACTCGACGGGGTCCACAGATACGCAGTATTTT.

The chain employs TRBV4-3 and TRBJ2-3, with TRBD1 as a possible D gene (6 bases). This CDR3 comprises 14 residues. V was pared by 4 bases and J by 5 bases, with 13 bases between. The germline gives CDR1 LGHNA, CDR2 YSLEER. The DNA for the CDR3 is TGCGCCAGCAGCCTAGGGGGATTCGGAGATACGCAGTATTTT. It is translated as CASSLGGFGDTQYF.

In nucleotides, the CDR3 is TGTGCCAGCAGCGAAGCGGGCAGGGGTTACGAGCAGTACTTC. It specifies CASSEAGRGYEQYF. This chain links TRBV11-2 with TRBJ2-7, with D perhaps being TRBD1 or TRBD2 (6 bases each). Germline V gene sequence: CDR1 SGHAT, CDR2 FQNNGV. The CDR3 has 14 residues. Trimming cost V 5 bases and J 4 bases, with 15 bases left between them.

CDR3 amino acids: CASSAGTGLHNEQFF. CDR3 DNA: TGTGCCAGCAGCGCAGGGACTGGACTACACAATGAGCAGTTCTTC. The chain carries TRBV7-2 and TRBJ2-1; a possible D gene is TRBD2 (6 bases). Germline values: CDR1 SGHTA, CDR2 FQGNSA. V dropped 5 bases and J dropped 5 bases, with 16 bases sitting between them. The CDR3 sequence is 15 residues long.

The J gene is TRBJ2-2, the V gene TRBV30; D is ambiguous. V was shortened by 1 base and J by 5 bases, with 5 bases between the two germline ends. Germline lookup yields CDR1 GTSNPN and CDR2 SVGIG (reference sequence). The CDR3 is 12 amino acids. CDR3 nucleotide sequence: TGTGCCTGGAGTGGGGTTACCGGGGAGCTGTTTTTT. As protein: CAWSGVTGELFF.

This chain joins TRBV5-4 and TRBJ2-7; 9 bases match TRBD1. The V gene end was trimmed by 4 bases and the J gene end by 3 bases; junction bases not matched to a gene: 5. The CDR3 has 14 amino acids. Germline values: CDR1 SGHNT, CDR2 YYREEE (reference sequence). CDR3 sequence (DNA): TGTGCCAGCAGCCCACGACAGGGGGTCTACGAGCAGTACTTC. Encoded protein: CASSPRQGVYEQYF. Full variable domain (remainder filled in from reference TRBV5-4 and TRBJ2-7): ETGVTQSPTHLIKTRGQQVTLRCSSQSGHNTVSWYQQALGQGPQFIFQYYREEENGRGNFPPRFSGLQFPNYSSELNVNALELDDSALYLCASSPRQGVYEQYFGPGTRLTVT.

The rearrangement links TRBV5-1 to TRBJ1-5; D is ambiguous. Germline V gives CDR1 SGHRS, CDR2 YFSETQ. Between the trimmed V and J ends, which lost 3 bases and 7 bases, there was a span of 11 bases. The CDR3 has 13 residues. Here the CDR3 reads CASSSRTGQPQHF. The CDR3 DNA reads TGCGCCAGCAGCTCCAGGACCGGACAGCCCCAGCATTTT.

This CDR3 reads CAWSVNAREQYF. For the CDR3, the DNA is TGTGCCTGGAGTGTAAACGCGCGCGAGCAGTACTTC. V usage is TRBV30 and J usage is TRBJ2-7, with no clear D. Germline V gene lookup returns CDR1 GTSNPN and CDR2 SVGIG (reference sequence). The CDR3 runs to 12 residues. V was trimmed by 0 bases and J by 6 bases, leaving 9 bases between them.

The chain employs TRBV6-5 and TRBJ2-1; no firm D call. Germline CDR1 reads MNHEY; CDR2 reads SVGAGI. This CDR3 comprises 13 residues. The V gene lost 2 bases and the J gene lost 10 bases, with 12 bases spanning the gap. The CDR3 DNA follows: TGTGCCAGCAGTTACCGTTCCACTGGGGAGCAGTTCTTC. This translates into CASSYRSTGEQFF.

This chain links TRBV29-1 with TRBJ2-3; TRBD2 matches 11 bases. CDR3 length equals 17 residues. The ends lost 1 base at V and 2 bases at J; junction bases unmatched: 8. CDR1 and CDR2 from the germline V gene are SQVTM and ANQGSEA. CDR3: CSVEGFGGLADTDTQYF. CDR3 DNA: TGCAGCGTTGAAGGGTTCGGGGGACTAGCGGACACAGATACGCAGTATTTT.

The chain employs TRBV4-1 and TRBJ2-7, with 10 positions matching TRBD1. Trimming at V came to 4 bases and at J to 2 bases, leaving 8 bases not matched to a gene. There are 16 residues in the CDR3. Germline V gene sequence: CDR1 MGHRA, CDR2 YSYEKL. CDR3 nucleotide sequence: TGCGCCAGCAGCCCCCCGGGACAGGGGCAGGCCTACGAGCAGTACTTC. Residues: CASSPPGQGQAYEQYF.

In DNA, the CDR3 is TGTGCCATCAGTGACTACTCGACAGACACAGATACGCAGTATTTT. The encoded protein is CAISDYSTDTDTQYF. The chain recombines TRBV10-3 with TRBJ2-3; D is perhaps TRBD1 (5 bases). The CDR3 covers 15 residues. Germline CDR1 is ENHRY and CDR2 is SYGVKD. The ends were cut back, 3 bases at V and 2 bases at J, with 12 bases in the middle.

The V and J genes are TRBV9 and TRBJ2-3, with a tentative D call TRBD2 (5 bases). V was shortened by 4 bases and J by 4 bases, with 13 bases between the two germline ends. This CDR3 region has 14 residues. CDR1 is SGDLS, CDR2 YYNGEE, per germline. This CDR3 reads CASSSGSRADTQYF. The CDR3, as DNA: TGTGCCAGCAGCTCGGGATCAAGGGCAGATACGCAGTATTTT.

This chain joins TRBV7-9 and TRBJ1-2; D gene ambiguous. The CDR3 loop spans 11 amino acids. Germline V lookup: CDR1 SEHNR, CDR2 FQNEAQ (reference sequence). V was shortened by 6 bases and J by 8 bases, with 10 bases between the two germline ends. Here the CDR3 DNA reads TGTGCCAGCAGGTCCGGTGGGGGCTACACCTTC. This encodes CASRSGGGYTF.